Listed below are T cell receptor beta chains from one sample, sequenced in a study of T cell repertoires in cytomegalovirus infection. TCRdb reprocessed the reads via MiXCR and lists one record per CDR3 protein. Of some 600,000 distinct CDR3 sequences listed, more than 20% are singletons. The sample taken for sequencing was CD8+ T cells from PBMCs. These receptors were collected from a human donor in good health (CMV status not recorded). Some clones in this sample may be carry-over from other donors' samples. CDR3s include the opening cysteine and the closing phenylalanine or tryptophan. D genes are given only for firm matches. Clone size is stated in some rows and not others, as once, few, many or a class when expanded.

v_call: TRBV7-9
d_call: -
clone_size: -
j_call: TRBJ2-5
cdr3_nt: TGTGCCAGCCTTAAGGCCGGGACGGTCTTCCAAGAGACCCAGTACTTC
cdr3_aa: CASLKAGTVFQETQYF

v_call: TRBV7-9
d_call: TRBD1
clone_size: many
j_call: TRBJ2-3
cdr3_nt: TGTGCCAGCAGCCCCCTGACAGGGTGGGGCACAGATACGCAGTATTTT
cdr3_aa: CASSPLTGWGTDTQYF

v_call: TRBV7-6
d_call: -
clone_size: -
j_call: TRBJ1-1
cdr3_nt: TGTGCCAGCAGCTTAGGCGGCCAGGGATCGACTGAAGCTTTCTTT
cdr3_aa: CASSLGGQGSTEAFF

v_call: TRBV27
d_call: TRBD1
clone_size: -
j_call: TRBJ1-1
cdr3_nt: TGTGCCAGCAGTTGGGGAGGGGGCGGTGAAGCTTTCTTT
cdr3_aa: CASSWGGGGEAFF

v_call: TRBV12-3/TRBV12-4
d_call: -
clone_size: few
j_call: TRBJ2-5
cdr3_nt: TGTGCCAGCAGTTCCGGGACACGGCCCGGGGAGACCCAGTACTTC
cdr3_aa: CASSSGTRPGETQYF

v_call: TRBV4-2
d_call: -
clone_size: few
j_call: TRBJ1-1
cdr3_nt: TGTGCCAGCAGCCAAGGGGGAGGGGTTACCACTGAAGCTTTCTTT
cdr3_aa: CASSQGGGVTTEAFF

v_call: TRBV7-8
d_call: TRBD2
clone_size: many
j_call: TRBJ2-1
cdr3_nt: TGTGCCAGCAGCTGGGGACTAGCGGTAAACCATGAGCAGTTCTTC
cdr3_aa: CASSWGLAVNHEQFF

v_call: TRBV29-1
d_call: TRBD1
clone_size: many
j_call: TRBJ2-5
cdr3_nt: TGCAGCGTTGACAGGGGGATCGAGACCCAGTACTTC
cdr3_aa: CSVDRGIETQYF

v_call: TRBV28
d_call: -
clone_size: many
j_call: TRBJ2-1
cdr3_nt: TGTGCCAGCAGGGCCCCACTGAGCTCCTACAATGAGCAGTTCTTC
cdr3_aa: CASRAPLSSYNEQFF

v_call: TRBV7-9
d_call: -
clone_size: many
j_call: TRBJ2-2
cdr3_nt: TGTGCCAGCAGCCCGGAGCAGAGCACCGGGGAGCTGTTTTTT
cdr3_aa: CASSPEQSTGELFF

v_call: TRBV12-3/TRBV12-4
d_call: -
clone_size: many
j_call: TRBJ2-1
cdr3_nt: TGTGCCAGCAGCCCTATCCAGTCAGAGCAGTTCTTC
cdr3_aa: CASSPIQSEQFF

v_call: TRBV6-2/TRBV6-3
d_call: -
clone_size: few
j_call: TRBJ1-1
cdr3_nt: TGTGCCAGCAGTTCGGCAGCCATGAACACTGAAGCTTTCTTT
cdr3_aa: CASSSAAMNTEAFF

v_call: TRBV20-1
d_call: -
clone_size: few
j_call: TRBJ1-2
cdr3_nt: TGCAGTGCTAGACCCCGGGCGGCCCCCTATGGCTACACCTTC
cdr3_aa: CSARPRAAPYGYTF

v_call: TRBV6-5
d_call: -
clone_size: -
j_call: TRBJ2-4
cdr3_nt: TGTGCCAGCATGCCAAGGATCCGGGACCGAGCCAAAAACATTCAGTACTTC
cdr3_aa: CASMPRIRDRAKNIQYF

v_call: TRBV28
d_call: -
clone_size: -
j_call: TRBJ2-2
cdr3_nt: TGTGCCAGCAGCCGAGAATGGGGGGCGATAACTCGGGAGCCGAACACCGGGGAGCTGTTTTTT
cdr3_aa: CASSREWGAITREPNTGELFF

v_call: TRBV12-3/TRBV12-4
d_call: -
clone_size: -
j_call: TRBJ1-4
cdr3_nt: TGTGCCAGCCGCCGCATAGAGGCCATTAATGAAAAACTGTTTTTT
cdr3_aa: CASRRIEAINEKLFF

v_call: TRBV27
d_call: TRBD1
clone_size: -
j_call: TRBJ2-1
cdr3_nt: TGTGCCAGCAGTTTTTGGGCAATGCCGACAGGGACCACCTACAATGAGCAGTTCTTC
cdr3_aa: CASSFWAMPTGTTYNEQFF

v_call: TRBV2
d_call: -
clone_size: -
j_call: TRBJ2-5
cdr3_nt: TGTGCCAGCACCCCCCCAGGGTCCGAGACCCAGTACTTC
cdr3_aa: CASTPPGSETQYF

v_call: TRBV12-3/TRBV12-4
d_call: -
clone_size: many
j_call: TRBJ2-1
cdr3_nt: TGTGCCAGCACCCCCCCGTCCCACAATGAGCAGTTCTTC
cdr3_aa: CASTPPSHNEQFF

v_call: TRBV2
d_call: -
clone_size: -
j_call: TRBJ2-2
cdr3_nt: TGTGCCAGCATCGGGACACCGAACACCGGGGAGCTGTTTTTT
cdr3_aa: CASIGTPNTGELFF

v_call: TRBV29-1
d_call: TRBD1
clone_size: -
j_call: TRBJ2-7
cdr3_nt: TGCAGCGTCTACAGACCGGGACAGAATTCCTACGAGCAGTACTTC
cdr3_aa: CSVYRPGQNSYEQYF